The 27 T cell receptor beta chains in this list originate from one sample, sequenced in a study of T cell responses to AZD1222 COVID-19 vaccine. The data were produced by immunoSEQ multiplex PCR, yet TCRdb's version contains in-frame clones alone and is incomplete. Counted here are under 75,000 clones, less than 90% occurring once; the ten biggest clones make up roughly 17%. The input for sequencing was peripheral blood, taken on day 0 of AZD1222 vaccination. These receptors all come from an adult in good health.

This chain uses TRBV28 with TRBJ2-1; 10 positions match TRBD2. J gave up 8 bases and V 4 bases, and 8 bases lay outside the gene matches. Germline V gene lookup returns CDR1 MDHEN and CDR2 SYDVKM. The CDR3 length is 15 residues. CDR3 sequence reads: CASSSLAGVGDEQFF. Here the CDR3 DNA reads TGTGCCAGCAGTTCCCTAGCGGGAGTAGGCGATGAGCAGTTCTTC.

V and J are TRBV4-1 and TRBJ1-2, with D possibly being TRBD1 (5 bases). V gave up 0 bases and J gave up 2 bases, with 13 bases separating them. Germline V gene data show CDR1 as MGHRA and CDR2 as YSYEKL. The CDR3 runs 16 residues. The CDR3 reads CASSQEGVHGNYGYTF. CDR3 DNA sequence: TGCGCCAGCAGCCAAGAGGGGGTACATGGAAACTATGGCTACACCTTC.

The CDR3 loop is CASSAAGTINSIQYF. Here the CDR3 DNA reads TGTGCCAGCAGCGCGGCCGGGACAATTAACAGCATTCAGTACTTC. The chain employs TRBV9 and TRBJ2-4, with D tentatively TRBD1 (6 bases). The CDR3 has 15 amino acids. The ends were cut back, 3 bases at V and 9 bases at J, with 19 bases in the middle. Germline CDR1 is SGDLS and CDR2 is YYNGEE.

Of note for this clone: A read error may account for a junction end that differs from germline. The CDR3 sequence is CRANTEAFF. Here the CDR3 DNA reads TGTAGGGCGAACACTGAAGCTTTCTTT. The V call is TRBV20-1, the J call TRBJ1-1; D unresolved. This CDR3 spans 9 amino acids. The V gene's germline CDR1 is DFQATT and CDR2 SNEGSKA (reference sequence).

The DNA for the CDR3 is TGTGCCAGCAGTACAGACCCGCCCAACTATGGCTACACCTTC. Translating gives CASSTDPPNYGYTF. The V and J genes are TRBV11-3 and TRBJ1-2; D ambiguous. Trimming removed 6 bases at V and 2 bases at J, with 13 bases between. The germline gives CDR1 SGHNT, CDR2 YENEEA. CDR3 length: 14 residues.

V gene TRBV28 combines with J gene TRBJ2-7; tentative D call: TRBD2 (5 bases). Per the germline V gene, CDR1 is MDHEN and CDR2 is SYDVKM. The V gene lost 7 bases and the J gene lost 2 bases, with 18 bases spanning the gap. This CDR3 has 15 amino acids. CDR3 sequence: CASTPAGGPPYEQYF. The CDR3 nucleotides read TGTGCCAGCACACCGGCGGGCGGCCCTCCCTACGAGCAGTACTTC.

This clone has a handful of counts. The gene calls are TRBV9 and TRBJ1-6; no definite D call. V dropped 1 base and J dropped 12 bases, with 11 bases sitting between them. The length of the CDR3 is 13 residues. Looked up from germline, CDR1 is SGDLS and CDR2 is YYNGEE. For the CDR3, the DNA is TGTGCCAGCAGCGTAAGTCCCTGGGAACCCCTCCACTTT. Translation: CASSVSPWEPLHF.

The V gene is TRBV10-2, the J gene TRBJ2-3; the D call may be TRBD1 or TRBD2 (5 bases each). Germline V gives CDR1 WSHSY, CDR2 SAAADI. This CDR3 is 13 amino acids long. Trimming cost V 4 bases and J 3 bases, with 8 bases left between them. CDR3 amino acids: CASSGGRTDTQYF. The CDR3 bases are TGCGCCAGCAGTGGGGGGAGAACAGATACGCAGTATTTT.

This clone appeared a single time. The chain links TRBV24-1 to TRBJ2-3; D is possibly TRBD2 (6 bases). The CDR3 contains 13 residues. Germline assignment: CDR1 KGHDR and CDR2 SFDVKD. V dropped 6 bases and J dropped 3 bases, with 9 bases sitting between them. The CDR3 loop is CATSPRGTDTQYF. CDR3 nucleotides: TGTGCCACCAGTCCCCGGGGGACAGATACGCAGTATTTT.

This chain connects TRBV19 to TRBJ2-6; TRBD1 aligns across 7 bases. The CDR3 totals 17 residues. Germline V gene sequence: CDR1 LNHDA, CDR2 SQIVND (reference sequence). Trimming at V came to 7 bases and at J to 1 base, leaving 10 bases not matched to a gene. The CDR3 nucleotides read TGTGCCAGTAACCCGGGACAGCTAAGATCTGGGGCCAACGTCCTGACTTTC. This gives the protein CASNPGQLRSGANVLTF. Combining the CDR3 with reference TRBV19 and TRBJ2-6 gives the whole variable domain DGGITQSPKYLFRKEGQNVTLSCEQNLNHDAMYWYRQDPGQGLRLIYYSQIVNDFQKGDIAEGYSVSREKKESFPLTVTSAQKNPTAFYLCASNPGQLRSGANVLTFGAGSRLTVL.

This clone was detected once. The chain links TRBV19 to TRBJ1-5; D not resolved. V dropped 6 bases and J dropped 4 bases, with 16 bases sitting between them. The CDR3 loop spans 15 amino acids. Germline CDR1 LNHDA, CDR2 SQIVND (reference sequence). The CDR3 is CASRRVFPENQPQHF. CDR3 bases: TGTGCCAGTAGGAGGGTATTTCCGGAAAATCAGCCCCAGCATTTT.

The chain joins TRBV7-9 to TRBJ1-2; 7 bases line up with TRBD1. CDR1 and CDR2 from the germline V gene are SEHNR and FQNEAQ (reference sequence). Germline trimming cut 7 bases from V and 8 bases from J; bases unmatched to any gene: 19. This CDR3 contains 16 residues. This CDR3 reads CASTPISTGPAGGYTF. As DNA, the CDR3 is TGTGCCAGCACCCCAATCTCGACAGGGCCGGCTGGAGGCTACACCTTC.

This clone was observed once. The J gene is TRBJ2-2, the V gene TRBV6-5, with D perhaps TRBD1 or TRBD2 (6 bases each). CDR1 and CDR2 (germline): MNHEY, SVGAGI. This CDR3 comprises 16 residues. V was pared by 2 bases and J by 3 bases, with 13 bases between. The CDR3 sequence: CASSYARGRYTGELFF. The CDR3 DNA sequence: TGTGCCAGCAGTTACGCTCGGGGGCGATACACCGGGGAGCTGTTTTTT.

This sequence joins TRBV4-1 and TRBJ1-5; D is undetermined. Trimming stripped 4 bases from V and 0 bases from J, with 7 bases between. Germline values: CDR1 MGHRA, CDR2 YSYEKL. The CDR3 is made up of 14 amino acids. The DNA for the CDR3 is TGCGCCAGCAGCCTAACGTATAGCAATCAGCCCCAGCATTTT. Translation gives CASSLTYSNQPQHF.

CDR3 DNA: TGTGCCAGTAGCCTTATGGGGGGGAGGGATGAGACCCAGTACTTC. As protein: CASSLMGGRDETQYF. This chain links TRBV19 with TRBJ2-5; TRBD2 matches at 7 bases. In germline, CDR1 is LNHDA, CDR2 SQIVND (reference sequence). The CDR3 consists of 15 residues. V was pared by 6 bases and J by 5 bases, with 12 bases of the junction left unmatched.

The chain recombines TRBV9 with TRBJ2-5; perhaps TRBD2 as D (6 bases). V lost 3 bases, J lost 3 bases, and 6 bases lay in between. This CDR3 is 12 amino acids long. Germline-derived CDR1 and CDR2 are SGDLS and YYNGEE. CDR3 residues: CASSGREETQYF. As DNA, the CDR3 is TGTGCCAGCAGCGGGAGGGAAGAGACCCAGTACTTC.

The chain carries TRBV21-1 and TRBJ1-1; the table's D gene call, TRBD1, was not cross checked with the DNA. TRBV21-1 is a pseudogene segment. The CDR3 covers 12 residues. The CDR3 nucleotides are TGTGCCAGCAGCAAAGGGGACAGGGAAGCTTTCTTT. Its translation: CASSKGDREAFF.

By sample fraction, this clone is medium-sized. The J gene is TRBJ1-2, the V gene TRBV7-2; no definite D call. In germline, CDR1 is SGHTA, CDR2 FQGNSA. V dropped 1 base and J dropped 7 bases, with 10 bases sitting between them. The CDR3 is made up of 13 amino acids. CDR3 sequence reads: CASSLVEMTGYTF. The CDR3, as DNA: TGTGCCAGCAGCTTAGTAGAGATGACTGGCTACACCTTC. The variable domain in full, with the rest retrieved from reference TRBV7-2 and TRBJ1-2, is GAGVSQSPSNKVTEKGKDVELRCDPISGHTALYWYRQSLGQGLEFLIYFQGNSAPDKSGLPSDRFSAERTGGSVSTLTIQRTQQEDSAVYLCASSLVEMTGYTFGSGTRLTVV.

The rearrangement links TRBV7-2 to TRBJ1-1; D is possibly TRBD1 (5 bases). The CDR3 is 13 amino acids. With 2 bases removed from V and 4 bases from J, the gap between germline ends came to 8 bases. Germline V CDR1 and CDR2: SGHTA, FQGNSA. DNA of the CDR3: TGTGCCAGCAGCTTAAGGGACGGCACTGAAGCTTTCTTT. It is translated as CASSLRDGTEAFF.

The chain uses TRBV5-1 and TRBJ2-7, with 9 bases lining up with TRBD1. V shed 5 bases, J shed 3 bases, and the junction held 6 bases outside the gene matches. This CDR3 spans 14 amino acids. In germline, CDR1 is SGHRS, CDR2 YFSETQ. The CDR3 reads CASRPGTGLYEQYF. In DNA, the CDR3 is TGCGCCAGCAGGCCCGGGACAGGGCTCTACGAGCAGTACTTC. Filled out from reference TRBV5-1 and TRBJ2-7, the complete variable domain reads KAGVTQTPRYLIKTRGQQVTLSCSPISGHRSVSWYQQTPGQGLQFLFEYFSETQRNKGNFPGRFSGRQFSNSRSEMNVSTLELGDSALYLCASRPGTGLYEQYFGPGTRLTVT.

This rearrangement joins TRBV7-2 to TRBJ2-5; D remains ambiguous. The germline V gene encodes CDR1 SGHTA and CDR2 FQGNSA. Trimming stripped 2 bases from V and 5 bases from J, with 12 bases between. The length of the CDR3 is 14 residues. The CDR3, as DNA: TGTGCCAGCAGCTTAAACGGGTTCAGGGAGACCCAGTACTTC. Residues: CASSLNGFRETQYF.

This rearrangement joins TRBV5-1 to TRBJ1-1, with unresolved D. Germline CDR1 and CDR2: SGHRS and YFSETQ. Trimming left V 4 bases short and J 0 bases short, with 7 bases between. The CDR3 totals 13 residues. The CDR3 reads CASSPDMNTEAFF. In DNA form, the CDR3 reads TGCGCCAGCAGCCCAGACATGAACACTGAAGCTTTCTTT.

This chain connects TRBV6-5 to TRBJ2-7; maybe TRBD1 (6 bases). The CDR3 is 13 amino acids. V lost 4 bases and J 1 base, leaving 8 bases between the germline ends. The germline gives CDR1 MNHEY, CDR2 SVGAGI. This CDR3 is CASSLGQSYEQYF. In nucleotides, the CDR3 is TGTGCCAGCAGTTTAGGACAGTCCTACGAGCAGTACTTC.

The chain combines TRBV6-1 with TRBJ2-2; D assignment may be TRBD1 or TRBD2 (5 bases each). The germline gives CDR1 MNHNS, CDR2 SASEGT. Between the trimmed V and J ends, which lost 2 bases and 3 bases, there was a span of 10 bases. The CDR3 covers 15 residues. The CDR3 DNA reads TGTGCCAGCAGTGAATGGAGAGGGGACACCGGGGAGCTGTTTTTT. Translated: CASSEWRGDTGELFF.

The V call is TRBV11-3, the J call TRBJ1-6, with a weak D call TRBD1 (6 bases). Trimming took 9 bases from V and 7 from J, leaving 13 bases between them. Germline-derived CDR1 and CDR2 are SGHNT and YENEEA. The CDR3 is 13 residues long. For the CDR3, the DNA is TGTGCCAGGCGGGGGGGCGGGAATTCACCCCTCCACTTT. Translation: CARRGGGNSPLHF.

This chain joins TRBV6-2 or TRBV6-3 and TRBJ1-2, with D perhaps matching TRBD1 (6 bases). Germline-derived CDR1 and CDR2 are MNHEY and SVGEGT. Trimming pared 2 bases from V and 4 bases from J, leaving 14 bases between. The CDR3 has 15 amino acids. Here the CDR3 reads CASSYRTDSSYGYTF. The CDR3 region has the DNA TGTGCCAGCAGTTACCGGACGGACAGTTCCTATGGCTACACCTTC.

The chain is built from TRBV6-6 and TRBJ1-4; 9 bases agree with TRBD1. The CDR3 is 16 amino acids. Germline CDR1 MNHNY, CDR2 SVGAGI (reference sequence). Unmatched junction bases numbered 12, after V lost 7 bases and J lost 6 bases. The CDR3 reads CASNHRMRDRDEKLFF. In DNA, the CDR3 is TGTGCCAGCAATCATCGGATGCGGGACAGGGATGAAAAACTGTTTTTT.